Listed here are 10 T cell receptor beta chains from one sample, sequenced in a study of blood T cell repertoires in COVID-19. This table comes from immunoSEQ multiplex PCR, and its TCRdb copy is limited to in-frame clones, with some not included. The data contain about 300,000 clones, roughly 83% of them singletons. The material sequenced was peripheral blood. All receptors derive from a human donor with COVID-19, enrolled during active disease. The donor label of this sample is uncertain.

In DNA, the CDR3 is TGCGCCAGCAGCACCAGGACTAGCGCCACCTACAATGAGCAGTTCTTC. Amino acid sequence: CASSTRTSATYNEQFF. This chain uses TRBV5-1 with TRBJ2-1; 9 bases fit TRBD2. V shed 4 bases and J 2 bases; nucleotides not matched to a gene: 7. The CDR3 totals 16 residues. The germline gives CDR1 SGHRS, CDR2 YFSETQ. The full variable domain, rest sourced from reference TRBV5-1 and TRBJ2-1, is KAGVTQTPRYLIKTRGQQVTLSCSPISGHRSVSWYQQTPGQGLQFLFEYFSETQRNKGNFPGRFSGRQFSNSRSEMNVSTLELGDSALYLCASSTRTSATYNEQFFGPGTRLTVL.

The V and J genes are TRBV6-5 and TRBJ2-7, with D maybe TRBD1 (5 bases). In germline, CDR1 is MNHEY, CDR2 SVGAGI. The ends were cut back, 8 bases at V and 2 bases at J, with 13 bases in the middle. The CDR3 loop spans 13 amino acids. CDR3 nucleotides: TGTGCCAGCTGGGCTAGGGGTACCTACGAGCAGTACTTC. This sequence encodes CASWARGTYEQYF.

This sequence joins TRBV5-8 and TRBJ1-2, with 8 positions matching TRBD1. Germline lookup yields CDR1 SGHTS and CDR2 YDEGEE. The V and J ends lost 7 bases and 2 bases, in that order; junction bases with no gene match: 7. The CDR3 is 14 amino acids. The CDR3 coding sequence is TGTGCCAGCTCAAGGACAGGGCACAACTATGGCTACACCTTC. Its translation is CASSRTGHNYGYTF.

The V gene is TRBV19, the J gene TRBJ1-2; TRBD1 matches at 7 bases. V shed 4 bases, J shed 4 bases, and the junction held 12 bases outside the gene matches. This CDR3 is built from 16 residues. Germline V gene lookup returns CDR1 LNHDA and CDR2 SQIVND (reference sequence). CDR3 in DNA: TGTGCCAGTAGTAGAGGGGCCCCAAACAGGGGCTATGGCTACACCTTC. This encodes CASSRGAPNRGYGYTF.

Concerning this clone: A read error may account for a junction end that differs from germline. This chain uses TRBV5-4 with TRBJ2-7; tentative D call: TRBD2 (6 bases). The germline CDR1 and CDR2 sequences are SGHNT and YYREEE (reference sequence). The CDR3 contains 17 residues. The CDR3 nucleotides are TGTGCCAGCAGCTTGGGAATTGACCCACTAGGCGGGACCAAAACTCTCTTC. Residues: CASSLGIDPLGGTKTLF.

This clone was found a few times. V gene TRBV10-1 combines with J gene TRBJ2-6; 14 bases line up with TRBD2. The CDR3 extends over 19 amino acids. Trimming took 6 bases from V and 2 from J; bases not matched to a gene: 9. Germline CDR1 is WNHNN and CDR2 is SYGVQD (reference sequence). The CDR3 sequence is CASRPGLAGEGPGANVLTF. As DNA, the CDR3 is TGCGCCAGCAGGCCGGGACTAGCGGGAGAGGGGCCTGGGGCCAACGTCCTGACTTTC.

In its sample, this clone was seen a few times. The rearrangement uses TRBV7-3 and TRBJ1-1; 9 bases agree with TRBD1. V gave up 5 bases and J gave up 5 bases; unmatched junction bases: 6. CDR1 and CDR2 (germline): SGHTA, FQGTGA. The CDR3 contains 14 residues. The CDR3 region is CASSTGQGGTEAFF. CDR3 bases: TGTGCCAGCAGCACGGGACAGGGAGGAACTGAAGCTTTCTTT.

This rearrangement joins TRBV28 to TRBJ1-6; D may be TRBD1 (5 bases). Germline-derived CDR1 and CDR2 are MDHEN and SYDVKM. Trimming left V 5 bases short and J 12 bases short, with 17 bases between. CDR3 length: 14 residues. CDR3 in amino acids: CASSPPGSEKPLHF. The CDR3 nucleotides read TGTGCCAGCAGTCCCCCAGGGTCCGAGAAACCCCTCCACTTT.

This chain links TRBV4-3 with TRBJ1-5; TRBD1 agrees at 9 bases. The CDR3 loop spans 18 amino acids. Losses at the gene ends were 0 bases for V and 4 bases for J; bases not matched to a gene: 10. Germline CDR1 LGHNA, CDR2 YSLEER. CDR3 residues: CASSQDVSPDRGNQPQHF. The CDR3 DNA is TGCGCCAGCAGCCAAGATGTCAGTCCGGACAGGGGTAATCAGCCCCAGCATTTT.

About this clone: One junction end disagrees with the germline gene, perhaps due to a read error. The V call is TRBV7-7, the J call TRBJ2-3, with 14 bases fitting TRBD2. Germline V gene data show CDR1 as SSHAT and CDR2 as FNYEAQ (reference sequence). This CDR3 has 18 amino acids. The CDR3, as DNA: TGTGCTAGCAGCTTGGGGCCGGGACTAGCGGGGGGCACAGATACGCAGTATTTT. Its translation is CASSLGPGLAGGTDTQYF.